This T cell receptor (beta chain) comes out of a study of sequential checkpoint blockade in melanoma. Documented treatment: randomized to nivolumab then ipilimumab (arm A) or the reverse (arm B). Sorted cells were live CD3+CD8+, lacking CD19 and CD56, from PBMCs. The table lists this clone with a few counts. Assay used: immunoSEQ multiplex PCR; TCRdb lists only in-frame clones, some missing. Of roughly 30,000 clones listed, 75% to 90% are singletons. The CDR3 covers 15 residues. Germline V gives CDR1 LGHNA, CDR2 YNFKEQ. V dropped 6 bases and J dropped 0 bases, with 11 bases sitting between them. The specimen comprised CD8+ T cells sorted from blood (inferred from file names), sampled from a patient given nivolumab and ipilimumab in sequence. The TCR was taken from a human donor with melanoma. The chain employs TRBV4-2 and TRBJ2-2, with D possibly TRBD2 on 5 matching bases. The CDR3 loop is CASRRRTANTGELFF. DNA of the CDR3: TGTGCCAGCAGGCGCCGGACTGCGAACACCGGGGAGCTGTTTTTT.